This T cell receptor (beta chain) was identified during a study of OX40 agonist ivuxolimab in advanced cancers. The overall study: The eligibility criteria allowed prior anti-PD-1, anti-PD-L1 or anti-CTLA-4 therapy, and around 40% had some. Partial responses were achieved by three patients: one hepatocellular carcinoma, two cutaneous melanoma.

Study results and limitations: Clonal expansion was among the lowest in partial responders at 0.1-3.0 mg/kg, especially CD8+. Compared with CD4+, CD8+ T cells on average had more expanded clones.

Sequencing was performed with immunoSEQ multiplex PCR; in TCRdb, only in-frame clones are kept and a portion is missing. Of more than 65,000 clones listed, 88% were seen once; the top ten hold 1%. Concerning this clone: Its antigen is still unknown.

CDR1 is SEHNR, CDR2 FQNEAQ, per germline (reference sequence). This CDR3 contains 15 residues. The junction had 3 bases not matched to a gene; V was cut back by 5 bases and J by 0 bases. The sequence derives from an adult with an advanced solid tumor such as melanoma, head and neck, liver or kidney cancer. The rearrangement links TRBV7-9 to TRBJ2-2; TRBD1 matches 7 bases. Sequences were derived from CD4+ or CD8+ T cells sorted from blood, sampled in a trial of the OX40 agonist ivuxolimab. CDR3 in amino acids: CASSAQGANTGELFF. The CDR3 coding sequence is TGTGCCAGCAGCGCGCAGGGGGCGAACACCGGGGAGCTGTTTTTT.